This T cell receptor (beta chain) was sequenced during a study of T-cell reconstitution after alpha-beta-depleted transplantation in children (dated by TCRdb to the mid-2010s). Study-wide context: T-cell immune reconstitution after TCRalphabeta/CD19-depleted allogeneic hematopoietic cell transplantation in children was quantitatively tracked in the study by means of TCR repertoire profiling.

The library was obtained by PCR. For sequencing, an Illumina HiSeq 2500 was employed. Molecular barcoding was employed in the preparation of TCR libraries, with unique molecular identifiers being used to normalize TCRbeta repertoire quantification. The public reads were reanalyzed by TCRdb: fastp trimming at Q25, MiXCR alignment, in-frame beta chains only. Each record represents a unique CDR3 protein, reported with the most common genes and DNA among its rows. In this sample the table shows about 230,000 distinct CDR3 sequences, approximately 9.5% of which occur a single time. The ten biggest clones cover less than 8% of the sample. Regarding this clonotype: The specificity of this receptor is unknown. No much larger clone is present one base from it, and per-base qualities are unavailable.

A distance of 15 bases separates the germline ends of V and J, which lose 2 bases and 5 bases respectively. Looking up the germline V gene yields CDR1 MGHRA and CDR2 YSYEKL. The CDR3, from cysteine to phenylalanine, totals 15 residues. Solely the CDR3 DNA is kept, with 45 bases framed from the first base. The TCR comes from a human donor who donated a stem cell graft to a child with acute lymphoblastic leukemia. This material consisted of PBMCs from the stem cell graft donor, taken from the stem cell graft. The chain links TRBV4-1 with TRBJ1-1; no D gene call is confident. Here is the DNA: TGCGCCAGCAGCCAACTACACGAGGCGGGAACTGAAGCTTTCTTT. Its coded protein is CASSQLHEAGTEAFF.